These 22 T cell receptor beta chains came from one sample sequenced in a study of shared clonotypes between healthy human individuals. Produced via immunoSEQ multiplex PCR; TCRdb's table is partial and in-frame only. The repertoire holds around 1.9 million clones, with around 93% as singletons. Naive CD8 cells were CD45RO-negative, positively selected for CCR7, excluding terminally differentiated effector memory CD45RA+ cells. What was sequenced was naive CD8+ T cells from PBMCs. The receptors originated from a man in his late teens or twenties in good health. Some clones in this sample may be carry-over from other donors' samples.

V gene TRBV19 combines with J gene TRBJ1-4, with D uncertain. The CDR3 contains 15 residues. V lost 4 bases and J lost 10, with 19 bases in between. CDR1 and CDR2 (germline): LNHDA, SQIVND (reference sequence). The CDR3 nucleotides read TGTGCCAGTAGTACGGACCCTGGTCTACCCGCAAAACTGTTTTTT. Encoded protein: CASSTDPGLPAKLFF.

This chain joins TRBV4-1 and TRBJ1-5, with D uncertain. Germline assignment: CDR1 MGHRA and CDR2 YSYEKL. Trimming removed 0 bases from V and 0 bases from J, with 12 bases in between. The CDR3 loop spans 17 amino acids. The chain's CDR3 is CASSQEGREYSNQPQHF. CDR3 nucleotides: TGCGCCAGCAGCCAAGAGGGCAGAGAGTATAGCAATCAGCCCCAGCATTTT.

The CDR3 bases are TGTGCCAGCAGCTTTGAAAAGTCAGCCAAAAACATTCAGTACTTC. Its translation is CASSFEKSAKNIQYF. V usage is TRBV13 and J usage is TRBJ2-4; D is ambiguous. V was clipped by 3 bases and J by 0 bases, with 9 bases between them. CDR1 PRHDT and CDR2 FYEKMQ come from the germline V gene (reference sequence). The CDR3 consists of 15 residues.

Comments on this clone: Other DNA sequences within the sample encode an identical CDR3. The rearrangement uses TRBV27 and TRBJ1-1; TRBD1 might be the D (5 bases). The germline V and J ends were trimmed by 3 bases and 1 base, with 9 bases remaining between them. CDR3 length: 14 amino acids. Germline CDR1 is MNHEY and CDR2 is SMNVEV (reference sequence). The CDR3 DNA follows: TGTGCCAGCAGTTTGAGACAGAAGAACACTGAAGCTTTCTTT. It is translated as CASSLRQKNTEAFF.

The rearrangement links TRBV28 to TRBJ1-6, with TRBD1 matching over 7 bases. J was trimmed by 3 bases and V by 6 bases; bases with no gene match: 8. The CDR3 spans 16 residues. Germline CDR1 MDHEN, CDR2 SYDVKM. The CDR3 loop is CASRLPGQLYNSPLHF. The CDR3 bases are TGTGCCAGCAGGTTACCGGGACAGCTCTATAATTCACCCCTCCACTTT.

J is TRBJ2-2 and V is TRBV19, with 15 positions matching TRBD2. Germline lookup yields CDR1 LNHDA and CDR2 SQIVND (reference sequence). This CDR3 is 17 amino acids long. Trimming removed 3 bases from V and 5 bases from J; junction bases left unmatched: 4. DNA for the CDR3: TGTGCCAGTAGTATCGTGGGACTAGCGGGAGGTACCGGGGAGCTGTTTTTT. Protein product: CASSIVGLAGGTGELFF.

The chain is built from TRBV5-1 and TRBJ1-1; D might be TRBD1 (6 bases). This CDR3 region has 17 residues. Germline V CDR1 and CDR2: SGHRS, YFSETQ. Trimming took off 7 bases at V and 3 bases at J, with 25 bases between the two ends. The CDR3 protein is CASYPAAIGTPHTEAFF. The DNA for the CDR3 is TGCGCCAGCTACCCCGCGGCGATCGGGACACCACACACTGAAGCTTTCTTT.

To note about this clone: The same CDR3 arises from other DNA sequences in this sample as well. This sequence joins TRBV27 and TRBJ2-1, with 8 bases lining up with TRBD1. V lost 5 bases to trimming and J lost 6 bases; unmatched junction nucleotides: 6. The CDR3 consists of 14 residues. CDR1 is MNHEY and CDR2 is SMNVEV in the germline V gene (reference sequence). The CDR3 reads CASSPDRAGNEQFF. Written as DNA, the CDR3 is TGTGCCAGCAGTCCGGACAGGGCGGGCAATGAGCAGTTCTTC.

The rearrangement links TRBV18 to TRBJ2-3; perhaps TRBD1 as D (6 bases). Germline V CDR1 and CDR2: KGHSH, LQKENI. V was shortened by 0 bases and J by 3 bases, with 13 bases between the two germline ends. CDR3 size: 16 residues. CDR3 bases: TGTGCCAGCTCACCACCCGGCCAGGGGAAGACAGATACGCAGTATTTT. Its translation: CASSPPGQGKTDTQYF.

For the CDR3, the DNA is TGTGCCAGCAGGAACATTGGAGAGCAGTACTTC. Protein sequence: CASRNIGEQYF. The V and J genes are TRBV27 and TRBJ2-7; D not certain. The CDR3 is 11 residues long. The ends were cut back, 6 bases at V and 7 bases at J, with 10 bases in the middle. CDR1 is MNHEY, CDR2 SMNVEV, per germline (reference sequence).

This clone was seen a single time. The rearrangement joins TRBV7-9 to TRBJ2-3, with 7 bases identical to TRBD1. The CDR3 is made up of 15 amino acids. Germline lookup yields CDR1 SEHNR and CDR2 FQNEAQ (reference sequence). V shed 2 bases and J 5 bases; nucleotides not matched to a gene: 7. CDR3 coding DNA: TGTGCCAGCAGCTTACCGGACAGGTTCGGAGATACGCAGTATTTT. Amino acids: CASSLPDRFGDTQYF.

The chain couples TRBV27 to TRBJ2-7; unclear D gene. The CDR3 is 13 amino acids. The germline V gene encodes CDR1 MNHEY and CDR2 SMNVEV (reference sequence). Trimming pared 3 bases from V and 6 bases from J, leaving 12 bases between. Here the CDR3 DNA reads TGTGCCAGCAGTTTTTCTGGGCACGGCGAGCAGTACTTC. Its protein is CASSFSGHGEQYF.

V and J are TRBV10-2 and TRBJ1-4; weak D call: TRBD1 (6 bases). Trimming stripped 4 bases from V and 16 bases from J, with 16 bases between. CDR1 is WSHSY, CDR2 SAAADI, per germline. CDR3 length: 12 residues. CDR3 nucleotides: TGCGCCAGCAGTGCGGACAGTCTGATGGCGTTTTTT. Amino acids: CASSADSLMAFF.

The rearrangement joins TRBV29-1 to TRBJ2-5; D remains ambiguous. V lost 3 bases, J lost 0 bases, and 8 bases lay in between. This CDR3 comprises 13 residues. CDR1 and CDR2 (germline): SQVTM, ANQGSEA. The CDR3 DNA reads TGCAGCGTTGAGGTGGGTTACCAAGAGACCCAGTACTTC. It specifies CSVEVGYQETQYF.

The CDR3 here is CASSPRAPNYGYTF. The CDR3 DNA is TGTGCCAGCAGTCCCCGCGCGCCTAACTATGGCTACACCTTC. The chain recombines TRBV5-6 with TRBJ1-2; D not resolved. Germline V gives CDR1 SGHDT, CDR2 YYEEEE. The CDR3 is 14 amino acids. Trimming took off 5 bases at V and 0 bases at J, with 11 bases between the two ends. Complete variable domain (other parts from reference TRBV5-6 and TRBJ1-2): DAGVTQSPTHLIKTRGQQVTLRCSPKSGHDTVSWYQQALGQGPQFIFQYYEEEERQRGNFPDRFSGHQFPNYSSELNVNALLLGDSALYLCASSPRAPNYGYTFGSGTRLTVV.

The gene calls are TRBV7-9 and TRBJ2-3; the match to TRBD2 covers 7 bases. Germline CDR1 and CDR2: SEHNR and FQNEAQ (reference sequence). The junction had 3 bases not matched to a gene; V was cut back by 1 base and J by 2 bases. This CDR3 is 15 amino acids long. The CDR3 loop reads CASSLVAGDTDTQYF. The CDR3 coding sequence is TGTGCCAGCAGCTTAGTGGCGGGAGACACAGATACGCAGTATTTT. The full variable domain, in which reference TRBV7-9 and TRBJ2-3 provide the parts outside the CDR3, is DTGVSQNPRHKITKRGQNVTFRCDPISEHNRLYWYRQTLGQGPEFLTYFQNEAQLEKSRLLSDRFSAERPKGSFSTLEIQRTEQGDSAMYLCASSLVAGDTDTQYFGPGTRLTVL.

The chain joins TRBV5-6 to TRBJ2-1, with D possibly being TRBD1 (6 bases). Trimming removed 0 bases at V and 10 bases at J, with 11 bases between. Germline assignment: CDR1 SGHDT and CDR2 YYEEEE. The CDR3 contains 13 residues. The CDR3 region has the DNA TGTGCCAGCAGCTTGGCCAAGGGGACAGAGCAGTTCTTC. Translation: CASSLAKGTEQFF.

With respect to this clone: The same CDR3 can be traced to other DNA sequences in this sample. The CDR3 loop reads CSARTAGGYTF. CDR3 DNA sequence: TGCAGCGCCCGGACAGCCGGGGGCTACACCTTC. This chain connects TRBV29-1 to TRBJ1-2; the D gene is possibly TRBD1 (6 bases). Germline V gene data show CDR1 as SQVTM and CDR2 as ANQGSEA. This CDR3 has 11 amino acids. V lost 7 bases, J lost 8 bases, and 14 bases lay in between.

The V gene is TRBV27, the J gene TRBJ1-2; 10 positions match TRBD1. Germline CDR1 and CDR2: MNHEY and SMNVEV (reference sequence). The CDR3 is 18 amino acids. The V and J ends lost 6 bases and 8 bases, in that order; junction bases with no gene match: 21. The CDR3 sequence is CASSSYLLKGQGMGGYTF. The CDR3 DNA reads as TGTGCCAGCAGCAGTTATCTTCTGAAGGGACAGGGGATGGGAGGCTACACCTTC.

The gene calls are TRBV28 and TRBJ2-5, with 9 bases fitting TRBD2. CDR3 length: 16 residues. Germline V gives CDR1 MDHEN, CDR2 SYDVKM. The J segment lost 5 bases and the V segment lost 6 bases, leaving 13 bases of the junction unmatched. The CDR3 loop is CASRSRLAGNMETQYF. As DNA, the CDR3 is TGTGCCAGCAGGTCCCGGCTAGCGGGAAACATGGAGACCCAGTACTTC. The variable domain in full, completed from reference TRBV28 and TRBJ2-5, reads DVKVTQSSRYLVKRTGEKVFLECVQDMDHENMFWYRQDPGLGLRLIYFSYDVKMKEKGDIPEGYSVSREKKERFSLILESASTNQTSMYLCASRSRLAGNMETQYFGPGTRLLVL.

This chain connects TRBV4-1 to TRBJ2-7; D unresolved. The germline V and J ends were trimmed by 2 bases and 3 bases, with 17 bases remaining between them. The germline V gene encodes CDR1 MGHRA and CDR2 YSYEKL. The length of the CDR3 is 16 residues. CDR3 nucleotide sequence: TGCGCCAGCAGCCAATTGCCTAGATCCCAAGACTACGAGCAGTACTTC. It is translated as CASSQLPRSQDYEQYF.

The V and J genes are TRBV10-1 and TRBJ2-7, with 9 bases lining up with TRBD2. J was trimmed by 3 bases and V by 4 bases; bases with no gene match: 1. The CDR3 covers 13 residues. Germline CDR1 WNHNN, CDR2 SYGVQD (reference sequence). As DNA, the CDR3 is TGCGCCAGCAGTGTTAGCGGGAGCTACGAGCAGTACTTC. Translated: CASSVSGSYEQYF.